This entry concerns a single T cell receptor beta chain. Its antigen is currently unknown. The sample is drawn from a study of sequential checkpoint blockade in melanoma. The wider study: Both treatment sequences were followed by maintenance nivolumab. Points from the study as a whole: Patients with week-13 increases in T-cell fraction and clonality benefited about 30 times more often.

Data came from immunoSEQ multiplex PCR; TCRdb stores just in-frame clones and leaves some out. Among approximately 19,000 clones listed, roughly 28% were seen once. Treatment meaning: randomized to nivolumab then ipilimumab (arm A) or the reverse (arm B). From germline, CDR1 is SGHRS and CDR2 YFSETQ. CDR3 size: 14 residues. V was clipped by 5 bases and J by 2 bases; unmatched bases: 6. The clonotype originates from a human donor with melanoma. V gene TRBV5-1 combines with J gene TRBJ1-1; 7 positions agree with TRBD1. The sample consisted of tumor tissue (inferred from file names), taken from a patient given nivolumab and ipilimumab in sequence. CDR3 nucleotide sequence: TGCGCCAGCAGTCGGGACAGCGCAAACACTGAAGCTTTCTTT. Translated, it gives CASSRDSANTEAFF.